This T cell receptor (beta chain) emerged from a study of response to subunit inactivated influenza vaccine. Study conclusions and caveats: The study's authors posited that every seasonal influenza vaccination enlists few new T cells.

TCRdb passed the RT-PCR reads through MiXCR, listing each CDR3 protein once. The table has fewer than 600,000 distinct CDR3 sequences, 6% to 9% seen once. Per germline, CDR1 SNHLY and CDR2 FYNNEI. Trimming cost V 2 bases and J 7 bases, with 17 bases left between them. The CDR3 runs 15 residues. The sample holds a few counts of this clonotype. The antigen is not known. The clonotype originates from a man aged 50-75 years who received an inactivated influenza vaccine. The specimen comprised PBMCs from blood, sampled around 25 months after vaccination. V gene TRBV2 combines with J gene TRBJ1-2; no clear D gene. The CDR3 spells CASSEKERGNAGYTF. The DNA for the CDR3 is TGTGCCAGCAGTGAAAAGGAACGAGGGAACGCTGGCTACACCTTC.